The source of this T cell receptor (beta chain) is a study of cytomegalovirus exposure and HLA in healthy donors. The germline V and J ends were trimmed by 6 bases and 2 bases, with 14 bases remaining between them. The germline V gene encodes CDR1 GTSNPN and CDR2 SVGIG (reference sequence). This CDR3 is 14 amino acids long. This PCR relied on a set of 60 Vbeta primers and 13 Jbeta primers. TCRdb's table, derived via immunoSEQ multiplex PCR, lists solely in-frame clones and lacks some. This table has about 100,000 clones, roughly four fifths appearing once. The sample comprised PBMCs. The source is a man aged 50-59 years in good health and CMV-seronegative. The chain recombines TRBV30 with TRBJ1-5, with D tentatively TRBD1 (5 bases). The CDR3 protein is CACAGAGGNQPQHF. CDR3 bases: TGTGCCTGTGCCGGGGCGGGGGGCAATCAGCCCCAGCATTTT.